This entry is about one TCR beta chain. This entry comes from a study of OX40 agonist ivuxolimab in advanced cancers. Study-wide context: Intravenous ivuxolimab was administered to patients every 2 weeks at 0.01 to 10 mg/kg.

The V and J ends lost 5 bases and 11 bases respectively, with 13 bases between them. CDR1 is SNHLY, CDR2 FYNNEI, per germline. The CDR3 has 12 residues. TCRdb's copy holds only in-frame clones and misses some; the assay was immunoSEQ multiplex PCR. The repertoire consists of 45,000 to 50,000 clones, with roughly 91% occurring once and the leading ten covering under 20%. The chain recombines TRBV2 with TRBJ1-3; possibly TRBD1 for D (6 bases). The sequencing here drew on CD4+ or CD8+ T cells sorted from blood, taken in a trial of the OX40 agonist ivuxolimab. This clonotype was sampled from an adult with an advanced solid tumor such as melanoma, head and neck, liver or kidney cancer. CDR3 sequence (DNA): TGTGCCAGCAGTCGAGGACAGCCCGCCATATATTTT. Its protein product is CASSRGQPAIYF.